These 18 T cell receptor beta chains came from one sample sequenced in a study of OX40 agonist ivuxolimab in advanced cancers. Using immunoSEQ multiplex PCR, the repertoire was profiled, and TCRdb retains in-frame clones only, with some absent. The sample has several thousand clones, under 95% seen once. The sample was CD4+ or CD8+ T cells sorted from blood, taken in a trial of the OX40 agonist ivuxolimab. The receptors shown here come from an adult with an advanced solid tumor such as melanoma, head and neck, liver or kidney cancer.

This rearrangement joins TRBV5-4 to TRBJ1-6; 8 bases map to TRBD1. V gave up 0 bases and J gave up 8 bases; unmatched junction bases: 4. The CDR3 spans 15 residues. Germline V CDR1 and CDR2: SGHNT, YYREEE (reference sequence). The CDR3 bases are TGTGCCAGCAGCTTGGAACCAGGGGGCGATTCACCCCTCCACTTT. It specifies CASSLEPGGDSPLHF.

The chain employs TRBV7-2 and TRBJ2-3; TRBD2 is a possible D gene (5 bases). CDR3 length: 14 residues. Germline V gene lookup returns CDR1 SGHTA and CDR2 FQGNSA. The V gene lost 3 bases and the J gene lost 4 bases, with 11 bases spanning the gap. Here the CDR3 reads CASSLRVSPDTQYF. The CDR3 coding sequence is TGTGCCAGCAGCTTGCGGGTTTCCCCAGATACGCAGTATTTT.

The V call is TRBV28, the J call TRBJ1-4; the D gene is possibly TRBD1 (6 bases). The CDR3 has 11 amino acids. V lost 10 bases to trimming and J lost 10 bases, with 13 bases between them. CDR1 is MDHEN, CDR2 SYDVKM, per germline. CDR3 in amino acids: CATDRRGKLFF. CDR3 in DNA: TGTGCCACTGACAGGCGAGGAAAACTGTTTTTT.

The chain uses TRBV6-5 and TRBJ1-6; 7 nucleotides agree with TRBD1. The CDR3 length is 14 residues. CDR1 and CDR2 from the germline V gene are MNHEY and SVGAGI. Losses at the gene ends were 0 bases for V and 10 bases for J; bases not matched to a gene: 3. The CDR3: CASSYSGQLSPLHF. For the CDR3, the DNA is TGTGCCAGCAGTTACTCGGGACAGCTCTCACCCCTCCACTTT.

For this clone: One end of the junction does not line up with germline, which may come from a read error. This sequence joins TRBV9 and TRBJ1-1; D gene uncertain. The CDR3 is 15 residues long. Germline V gives CDR1 SGDLS, CDR2 YYNGEE. Written as DNA, the CDR3 is TGTGCCAGCAGCGTAGGTGGGCGGGTGAACGCTGAAGCTTTCTTT. Protein sequence: CASSVGGRVNAEAFF.

V is TRBV5-1 and J is TRBJ1-3; the D is unclear. CDR1 is SGHRS, CDR2 YFSETQ, per germline. This CDR3 region has 15 residues. V was shortened by 0 bases and J by 0 bases, with 7 bases between the two germline ends. CDR3 in amino acids: CASSLDTNSGNTIYF. CDR3 sequence (DNA): TGCGCCAGCAGCTTGGACACCAACTCTGGAAACACCATATATTTT.

The chain uses TRBV19 and TRBJ2-1, with 10 bases lining up with TRBD1. With V trimmed by 5 bases and J by 8 bases, 15 bases remained unmatched. CDR3 length: 17 amino acids. In germline, CDR1 is LNHDA, CDR2 SQIVND (reference sequence). In DNA, the CDR3 is TGTGCCAGTAGTCTCTCCCCCCCGGGACAGGGGATGGATGAGCAGTTCTTC. This gives the protein CASSLSPPGQGMDEQFF.

The chain joins TRBV19 to TRBJ1-2; no clear D gene. The CDR3 totals 12 residues. The V and J ends lost 3 bases and 7 bases respectively, with 9 bases between them. The germline V gene encodes CDR1 LNHDA and CDR2 SQIVND (reference sequence). The CDR3 region has the DNA TGTGCCAGTAGTATCCCACCGGGTGGCTACACCTTC. Protein: CASSIPPGGYTF.

V gene TRBV19 combines with J gene TRBJ1-2; D is undetermined. The CDR3 consists of 14 residues. Germline V lookup: CDR1 LNHDA, CDR2 SQIVND (reference sequence). The V end was cut by 5 bases, the J end by 0 bases, with 10 bases between. DNA for the CDR3: TGTGCCAGTAGTTGGCAGATCCCTAACTATGGCTACACCTTC. Translated: CASSWQIPNYGYTF.

This clone was seen once. The V gene is TRBV11-2, the J gene TRBJ1-2; TRBD1 might be the D (5 bases). The CDR3 is 15 amino acids. The germline CDR1 and CDR2 sequences are SGHAT and FQNNGV. Trimming removed 4 bases at V and 3 bases at J, with 15 bases between. The CDR3, as DNA: TGTGCCAGCAGCTCCCGGCTACAGGCGTACTATGGCTACACCTTC. It translates to CASSSRLQAYYGYTF.

This clone was observed once. In nucleotides, the CDR3 is TGTGCCAGCAGCCCCGGGGGGGACAGGTATAATTCACCCCTCCACTTT. Translating it yields CASSPGGDRYNSPLHF. J is TRBJ1-6 and V is TRBV5-4; TRBD1 agrees at 8 bases. After removal of 4 bases from V and 4 bases from J, the junction contained 7 bases not matched to a gene. CDR3 length: 16 residues. Germline CDR1 and CDR2: SGHNT and YYREEE (reference sequence).

The rearrangement joins TRBV6-6 to TRBJ2-7; a weak D match, TRBD2 (5 bases). The CDR3 loop spans 16 amino acids. The V gene lost 0 bases and the J gene lost 6 bases, with 18 bases spanning the gap. CDR1 MNHNY and CDR2 SVGAGI come from the germline V gene (reference sequence). For the CDR3, the DNA is TGTGCCAGCAGTTACTCAGGAGGTATCGCGGTAGGCGAGCAGTACTTC. This codes for CASSYSGGIAVGEQYF.

This clone is a singleton in its sample. V usage is TRBV7-3 and J usage is TRBJ2-3; D gene uncertain. Germline assignment: CDR1 SGHTA and CDR2 FQGTGA. The CDR3 is made up of 13 amino acids. V was cut by 8 bases and J by 2 bases, with 11 bases left in between. CDR3 sequence reads: CASWAPTTDTQYF. CDR3 DNA: TGTGCCAGCTGGGCCCCAACCACAGATACGCAGTATTTT.

V gene TRBV7-2 combines with J gene TRBJ2-5, with 9 bases identical to TRBD1. This CDR3 has 15 residues. Germline CDR1 and CDR2: SGHTA and FQGNSA. Trimming took 5 bases from V and 5 from J; bases not matched to a gene: 9. This CDR3 reads CASSPGQGGWETQYF. DNA of the CDR3: TGTGCCAGCAGCCCGGGACAGGGTGGGTGGGAGACCCAGTACTTC.

The V and J genes are TRBV30 and TRBJ2-7, with 10 bases matching TRBD2. There are 14 residues in the CDR3. V lost 2 bases and J lost 7; bases outside the gene matches: 8. Germline assignment: CDR1 GTSNPN and CDR2 SVGIG (reference sequence). The CDR3 coding sequence is TGTGCCTGGAGTCAGCGGGGGGGCCTTCGTGAGCAGTACTTC. Translation: CAWSQRGGLREQYF. Full variable domain (outside the CDR3, taken from reference TRBV30 and TRBJ2-7): SQTIHQWPATLVQPVGSPLSLECTVEGTSNPNLYWYRQAAGRGLQLLFYSVGIGQISSEVPQNLSASRPQDRQFILSSKKLLLSDSGFYLCAWSQRGGLREQYFGPGTRLTVT.

The V and J genes are TRBV9 and TRBJ2-1, with TRBD2 identical over 7 bases. V lost 0 bases to trimming and J lost 5 bases; unmatched junction nucleotides: 5. CDR1 is SGDLS, CDR2 YYNGEE, per germline. This CDR3 contains 15 residues. The CDR3 loop is CASSVVASGDNEQFF. DNA for the CDR3: TGTGCCAGCAGCGTAGTGGCTAGCGGCGACAATGAGCAGTTCTTC. The whole variable domain, remainder taken from reference TRBV9 and TRBJ2-1, is DSGVTQTPKHLITATGQRVTLRCSPRSGDLSVYWYQQSLDQGLQFLIQYYNGEERAKGNILERFSAQQFPDLHSELNLSSLELGDSALYFCASSVVASGDNEQFFGPGTRLTVL.

V gene TRBV28 combines with J gene TRBJ2-1; D not certain. CDR1 and CDR2 from the germline V gene are MDHEN and SYDVKM. Trimming took 3 bases from V and 4 from J, leaving 1 base between them. CDR3 length equals 11 residues. The CDR3 nucleotides read TGTGCCAGCAGTTTTTACAATGAGCAGTTCTTC. As protein: CASSFYNEQFF.

The J gene is TRBJ2-3, the V gene TRBV6-1, with D perhaps matching TRBD1 or TRBD2 (5 bases each). Germline-derived CDR1 and CDR2 are MNHNS and SASEGT. Trimming took off 11 bases at V and 0 bases at J, with 15 bases between the two ends. CDR3 size: 14 residues. Written as DNA, the CDR3 is TGTGCCGTGAGCCGGGACCATAGCACAGATACGCAGTATTTT. It codes for CAVSRDHSTDTQYF.